The clone carrying this TCR beta chain was found many times. The antigen is undetermined. These data are taken from a study of T cell repertoires in cytomegalovirus infection. Across the study: Well-studied HLA-B-restricted epitopes and recently identified HLA-C-restricted epitopes of CMV were both used in the study. Signatures in public TCR beta sequences pointed to both CMV infection and matching HLA type.

Study outcomes and limitations: Based on cumulative public TCR beta family frequency, carriers of CMV plus the relevant HLA were identified. Within the response measured ex vivo, HLA-C-restricted CMV-specific TCR beta clonotypes were dominant.

Trimming took off 5 bases at V and 4 bases at J, with 11 bases between the two ends. Germline V lookup: CDR1 SGHTA, CDR2 FQGNSA. CDR3 size: 13 residues. TCRdb redid the calling of the reads with MiXCR, one entry per CDR3 protein. The sample carries 640,000 or so distinct CDR3 sequences, around 30% recorded once. The TCR originated in a human donor in good health (CMV status not recorded). Some clones in this sample may be carry-over from other donors' samples. V gene TRBV7-2 combines with J gene TRBJ2-5; D gene ambiguous. Sequencing used cultured PBMCs, obtained from culture after CMV antigen stimulation. The CDR3 bases are TGTGCCAGCAGCCAAAGCGTGCGAGAGACCCAGTACTTC. Translated: CASSQSVRETQYF.